One sample yielded the 29 T cell receptor beta chains listed below, sequenced in a study of shared clonotypes between healthy human individuals. TCRdb's copy holds only in-frame clones and misses some; the assay was immunoSEQ multiplex PCR. The sample yields around 2.5 million clones, over 85% seen once. Specimen: naive CD4+ T cells from PBMCs. Specified subset: CD45RA+ positively selected. The receptors were sampled from a man aged 18 to 35 in good health. Some clones in this sample may be carry-over from other donors' samples.

This rearrangement joins TRBV5-1 to TRBJ1-3, with D uncertain. Trimming stripped 4 bases from V and 0 bases from J, with 11 bases between. The CDR3 runs to 15 residues. CDR1 SGHRS and CDR2 YFSETQ come from the germline V gene. The CDR3 region is CASSPRINSGNTIYF. DNA for the CDR3: TGCGCCAGCAGCCCCAGGATCAACTCTGGAAACACCATATATTTT.

This clone was seen just once. This chain joins TRBV10-3 and TRBJ2-5; the match to TRBD1 covers 7 bases. CDR3 length equals 14 residues. Germline V lookup: CDR1 ENHRY, CDR2 SYGVKD. Trimming at V came to 0 bases and at J to 8 bases, leaving 6 bases not matched to a gene. CDR3 DNA: TGTGCCATCAGTGAGTCGACAGGGACCCTAACCCAGTACTTC. It is translated as CAISESTGTLTQYF.

The rearrangement links TRBV9 to TRBJ2-3; D not resolved. The germline CDR1 and CDR2 sequences are SGDLS and YYNGEE. CDR3 length: 16 residues. The V end was cut by 0 bases, the J end by 2 bases, with 13 bases between. The CDR3: CASSVGGTFLTDTQYF. For the CDR3, the DNA is TGTGCCAGCAGCGTAGGAGGCACTTTCCTCACAGATACGCAGTATTTT.

The chain combines TRBV2 with TRBJ1-5; no reliable D call. The CDR3 has 13 residues. Germline lookup yields CDR1 SNHLY and CDR2 FYNNEI. V dropped 5 bases and J dropped 0 bases, with 5 bases sitting between them. The CDR3 DNA follows: TGTGCCAGCAGTACGAATAGCAATCAGCCCCAGCATTTT. Translated, it gives CASSTNSNQPQHF.

This sequence joins TRBV25-1 and TRBJ2-3; 11 bases are shared with TRBD2. The CDR3 is 15 amino acids. Germline values: CDR1 MGHDK, CDR2 SYGVNS. After removal of 5 bases from V and 3 bases from J, the junction contained 4 bases not matched to a gene. CDR3: CASSLAGGKTDTQYF. In DNA, the CDR3 is TGTGCCAGCAGTTTAGCGGGAGGGAAGACAGATACGCAGTATTTT.

The V and J genes are TRBV4-3 and TRBJ2-1; D not certain. The germline CDR1 and CDR2 sequences are LGHNA and YSLEER. Trimming stripped 4 bases from V and 7 bases from J, with 17 bases between. This CDR3 comprises 15 residues. The CDR3 here is CASSRTASWANEQFF. CDR3 bases: TGCGCCAGCAGCCGAACCGCCAGCTGGGCTAATGAGCAGTTCTTC.

This chain connects TRBV7-8 to TRBJ2-3, with unresolved D. Germline V lookup: CDR1 SGHVS, CDR2 FQNEAQ. V was cut by 1 base and J by 2 bases, with 13 bases left in between. The CDR3 is 16 residues long. The CDR3 nucleotides are TGTGCCAGCAGCTTAGTTTGGGCGCCAGCCACAGATACGCAGTATTTT. Translating it yields CASSLVWAPATDTQYF.

A word on this clone: The same CDR3 arises from other DNA sequences in this sample as well. The chain couples TRBV5-6 to TRBJ2-1; 7 bases match TRBD2. V lost 1 base, J lost 4 bases, and 5 bases stayed unmatched. The germline V gene has CDR1 SGHDT and CDR2 YYEEEE. The CDR3 sequence is 15 residues long. The CDR3 loop reads CASSLPGGAYNEQFF. The CDR3 DNA follows: TGTGCCAGCAGCTTGCCGGGAGGTGCATACAATGAGCAGTTCTTC.

As regards this clone: This same CDR3 is encoded by further DNA sequences in the sample. The chain is built from TRBV7-2 and TRBJ1-1, with 10 bases aligning to TRBD1. The CDR3 consists of 14 residues. In germline, CDR1 is SGHTA, CDR2 FQGNSA. V gave up 5 bases and J gave up 4 bases; unmatched junction bases: 4. The CDR3 protein is CASSTRTGGTEAFF. DNA of the CDR3: TGTGCCAGCAGCACCCGGACAGGGGGCACTGAAGCTTTCTTT.

Remarks on this clone: The same CDR3 arises from other DNA sequences in this sample as well. The V gene is TRBV28, the J gene TRBJ1-5, with a tentative D call TRBD1 (5 bases). The CDR3 loop spans 14 amino acids. Germline V gives CDR1 MDHEN, CDR2 SYDVKM. Between the trimmed V and J ends, which lost 4 bases and 4 bases, there was a span of 11 bases. In DNA form, the CDR3 reads TGTGCCAGCAGTTCGGGGGGAGGGAATCAGCCCCAGCATTTT. It specifies CASSSGGGNQPQHF.

The genes are TRBV5-1 and TRBJ2-5; 7 bases match TRBD2. CDR3 length equals 15 residues. Germline V CDR1 and CDR2: SGHRS, YFSETQ. V shed 0 bases, J shed 5 bases, and the junction held 7 bases outside the gene matches. CDR3 sequence: CASSLDVGGGETQYF. The CDR3 nucleotides are TGCGCCAGCAGCTTGGACGTTGGGGGAGGGGAGACCCAGTACTTC.

The rearrangement uses TRBV5-1 and TRBJ2-1; D perhaps matches TRBD1 (6 bases). Germline V gene data show CDR1 as SGHRS and CDR2 as YFSETQ. This CDR3 has 16 amino acids. Between the trimmed V and J ends, which lost 0 bases and 0 bases, there was a span of 10 bases. The CDR3 here is CASSLGGPISYNEQFF. For the CDR3, the DNA is TGCGCCAGCAGCTTGGGGGGGCCCATCTCCTACAATGAGCAGTTCTTC.

The rearrangement links TRBV11-3 to TRBJ2-5; a weak D match, TRBD2 (6 bases). This CDR3 region has 13 residues. V dropped 4 bases and J dropped 5 bases, with 11 bases sitting between them. Looked up from germline, CDR1 is SGHNT and CDR2 is YENEEA. The CDR3 loop reads CASSSPGAETQYF. In DNA, the CDR3 is TGTGCCAGCAGCTCTCCGGGAGCCGAGACCCAGTACTTC.

V usage is TRBV6-1 and J usage is TRBJ1-1; D not certain. CDR1 and CDR2 from the germline V gene are MNHNS and SASEGT. V was pared by 4 bases and J by 0 bases, with 9 bases between. The CDR3 has 14 amino acids. CDR3 sequence: CASSGIRMNTEAFF. The CDR3 DNA is TGTGCCAGCAGTGGGATCCGTATGAACACTGAAGCTTTCTTT.

The CDR3 is CASGSEREGPYYQETQYF. Here the CDR3 DNA reads TGTGCTAGTGGTTCCGAGCGGGAGGGCCCTTATTACCAAGAGACCCAGTACTTC. The rearrangement joins TRBV12-5 to TRBJ2-5, with 10 bases lining up with TRBD2. Germline V lookup: CDR1 LGHNT, CDR2 FRNRAP. The junction had 11 bases not matched to a gene; V was cut back by 4 bases and J by 0 bases. This CDR3 has 18 amino acids. The full variable domain, rest sourced from reference TRBV12-5 and TRBJ2-5, is DARVTQTPRHKVTEMGQEVTMRCQPILGHNTVFWYRQTMMQGLELLAYFRNRAPLDDSGMPKDRFSAEMPDATLATLKIQPSEPRDSAVYFCASGSEREGPYYQETQYFGPGTRLLVL.

The chain couples TRBV19 to TRBJ1-5; D is perhaps TRBD1 (6 bases). From germline, CDR1 is LNHDA and CDR2 SQIVND (reference sequence). The CDR3 is 16 amino acids. Trimming took 1 base from V and 3 from J, leaving 13 bases between them. The CDR3 loop is CASSIGGKGDNQPQHF. The CDR3 DNA is TGTGCCAGTAGTATAGGGGGCAAGGGGGACAATCAGCCCCAGCATTTT.

This clone is a singleton in its sample. This chain joins TRBV9 and TRBJ2-5; D possibly corresponds to TRBD2 (5 bases). CDR3 length equals 17 residues. Deletions cut 0 bases from V and 4 bases from J, with 19 bases between. Germline V lookup: CDR1 SGDLS, CDR2 YYNGEE. The CDR3 coding sequence is TGTGCCAGCAGCGTAGCTGTCAGCCATGATGGAGGAGAGACCCAGTACTTC. Translating it yields CASSVAVSHDGGETQYF.

CDR3 in DNA: TGCGCCAGCAGCGCCGCCTCCTCTAGCGGGAGGGCCACAGATACGCAGTATTTT. It translates to CASSAASSSGRATDTQYF. The V gene is TRBV5-1, the J gene TRBJ2-3; 12 positions agree with TRBD2. This CDR3 contains 18 residues. Trimming at V came to 4 bases and at J to 2 bases, leaving 11 bases not matched to a gene. Germline assignment: CDR1 SGHRS and CDR2 YFSETQ. The full variable domain, in which reference TRBV5-1 and TRBJ2-3 provide the parts outside the CDR3, is KAGVTQTPRYLIKTRGQQVTLSCSPISGHRSVSWYQQTPGQGLQFLFEYFSETQRNKGNFPGRFSGRQFSNSRSEMNVSTLELGDSALYLCASSAASSSGRATDTQYFGPGTRLTVL.

V and J are TRBV5-5 and TRBJ2-7; tentatively, D is TRBD1 (7 bases). Trimming pared 4 bases from V and 2 bases from J, leaving 16 bases between. Germline values: CDR1 SGHKS, CDR2 YYEKEE (reference sequence). CDR3 size: 15 residues. CDR3 nucleotide sequence: TGTGCCAGCAGCCCAGGGGGGACCTTAACCTACGAGCAGTACTTC. Translating it yields CASSPGGTLTYEQYF.

The rearrangement uses TRBV9 and TRBJ2-2; 9 bases map to TRBD2. Germline trimming cut 2 bases from V and 9 bases from J; bases unmatched to any gene: 8. The CDR3 has 15 amino acids. Germline CDR1 is SGDLS and CDR2 is YYNGEE. The CDR3 DNA reads TGTGCCAGCAGCGTGGGGTATAGCGGGAGCCGGGAGCTGTTTTTT. Amino acids: CASSVGYSGSRELFF.

The chain carries TRBV5-1 and TRBJ2-2; tentative D call: TRBD2 (5 bases). The CDR3 extends over 15 amino acids. Germline loops: CDR1 SGHRS, CDR2 YFSETQ. V lost 4 bases and J lost 1, with 11 bases in between. In nucleotides, the CDR3 is TGCGCCAGCAGCCCCATTGCGGGGAACACCGGGGAGCTGTTTTTT. Encoded protein: CASSPIAGNTGELFF. Using reference TRBV5-1 and TRBJ2-2 for the parts outside the CDR3, the full variable domain is KAGVTQTPRYLIKTRGQQVTLSCSPISGHRSVSWYQQTPGQGLQFLFEYFSETQRNKGNFPGRFSGRQFSNSRSEMNVSTLELGDSALYLCASSPIAGNTGELFFGEGSRLTVL.

The rearrangement joins TRBV2 to TRBJ2-1, with D hard to call. Germline V gives CDR1 SNHLY, CDR2 FYNNEI. V gave up 6 bases and J gave up 6 bases, with 15 bases separating them. The CDR3 runs 14 residues. CDR3 DNA sequence: TGTGCCAGCAGGTCTCTCCCGGCGTCCAATGAGCAGTTCTTC. This gives the protein CASRSLPASNEQFF. Complete variable domain (other parts from reference TRBV2 and TRBJ2-1): EPEVTQTPSHQVTQMGQEVILRCVPISNHLYFYWYRQILGQKVEFLVSFYNNEISEKSEIFDDQFSVERPDGSNFTLKIRSTKLEDSAMYFCASRSLPASNEQFFGPGTRLTVL.

The gene calls are TRBV2 and TRBJ1-1, with D perhaps matching TRBD1 (6 bases). Germline V gene sequence: CDR1 SNHLY, CDR2 FYNNEI. The CDR3 length is 14 residues. Trimming removed 6 bases from V and 4 bases from J, with 15 bases in between. The CDR3 bases are TGTGCCAGCAGCCGTAACAGGGAGGGCACTGAAGCTTTCTTT. It encodes CASSRNREGTEAFF.

This clone was picked up a small number of times. The CDR3 DNA is TGTGCCAGCAGGCCTACAGGACAGGGGAATCAGCCCCAGCATTTT. This encodes CASRPTGQGNQPQHF. The chain recombines TRBV28 with TRBJ1-5, with 9 bases identical to TRBD1. The CDR3 has 15 amino acids. V lost 6 bases to trimming and J lost 4 bases; unmatched junction nucleotides: 7. CDR1 is MDHEN and CDR2 is SYDVKM in the germline V gene.

This clone has just one count. The rearrangement joins TRBV5-1 to TRBJ1-2, with TRBD1 as a possible D gene (5 bases). V was shortened by 0 bases and J by 6 bases, with 18 bases between the two germline ends. CDR1 and CDR2 from the germline V gene are SGHRS and YFSETQ. CDR3 length: 16 residues. CDR3: CASSLEPGTSADGYTF. CDR3 DNA sequence: TGCGCCAGCAGCTTGGAACCAGGGACTTCGGCCGATGGCTACACCTTC.

The rearrangement joins TRBV7-9 to TRBJ2-3; D call uncertain. The V end was cut by 5 bases, the J end by 1 base, with 19 bases between. CDR1 is SEHNR and CDR2 is FQNEAQ in the germline V gene (reference sequence). The CDR3 extends over 17 amino acids. CDR3 loop: CASSPQKTRPRTDTQYF. CDR3 DNA sequence: TGTGCCAGCAGCCCACAGAAGACAAGACCACGCACAGATACGCAGTATTTT.

The V and J genes are TRBV5-1 and TRBJ1-4; D call uncertain. Trimming removed 4 bases at V and 6 bases at J, with 13 bases between. The CDR3 runs 14 residues. Germline V gives CDR1 SGHRS, CDR2 YFSETQ. CDR3 amino acids: CASSPRTGDEKLFF. In DNA form, the CDR3 reads TGCGCCAGCAGCCCGAGGACCGGGGATGAAAAACTGTTTTTT.

The chain employs TRBV27 and TRBJ2-7; D remains unclear. CDR3 size: 13 residues. Trimming shortened V by 10 bases and J by 0 bases, and 13 bases separated the two germline ends. The V gene's germline CDR1 is MNHEY and CDR2 SMNVEV (reference sequence). The CDR3 loop is CATRGIPSYEQYF. For the CDR3, the DNA is TGTGCCACCAGAGGTATCCCCTCCTACGAGCAGTACTTC.

The chain employs TRBV15 and TRBJ1-5; TRBD1 agrees at 7 bases. With 5 bases clipped from V and 7 bases from J, the junction kept 8 bases outside the gene matches. The CDR3 is 14 amino acids. Germline V gene lookup returns CDR1 LNHNV and CDR2 YYDKDF (reference sequence). The CDR3 DNA is TGTGCCACCAGCGCCCGACAGGGTGAACAGCCCCAGCATTTT. Amino acid sequence: CATSARQGEQPQHF. The variable domain in full, with the rest retrieved from reference TRBV15 and TRBJ1-5, is DAMVIQNPRYQVTQFGKPVTLSCSQTLNHNVMYWYQQKSSQAPKLLFHYYDKDFNNEADTPDNFQSRRPNTSFCFLDIRSPGLGDTAMYLCATSARQGEQPQHFGDGTRLSIL.